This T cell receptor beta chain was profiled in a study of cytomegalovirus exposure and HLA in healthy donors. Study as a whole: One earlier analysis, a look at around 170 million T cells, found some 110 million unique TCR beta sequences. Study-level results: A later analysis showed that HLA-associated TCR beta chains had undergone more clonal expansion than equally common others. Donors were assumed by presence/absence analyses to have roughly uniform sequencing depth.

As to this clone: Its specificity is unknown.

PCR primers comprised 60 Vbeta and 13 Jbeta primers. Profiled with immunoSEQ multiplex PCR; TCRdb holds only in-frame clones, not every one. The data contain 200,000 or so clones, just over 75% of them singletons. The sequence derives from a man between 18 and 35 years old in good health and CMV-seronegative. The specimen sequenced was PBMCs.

This CDR3 reads CASSSNRDSSNEKLFF. The CDR3 DNA reads TGTGCCAGCAGCTCCAACCGGGACAGCTCAAATGAAAAACTGTTTTTT. The rearrangement joins TRBV7-9 to TRBJ1-4; 7 nucleotides align to TRBD1. V shed 4 bases, J shed 5 bases, and the junction held 10 bases outside the gene matches. Germline V CDR1 and CDR2: SEHNR, FQNEAQ (reference sequence). This CDR3 has 16 amino acids.